This TCR beta chain was profiled in a study of Graves' ophthalmopathy and Graves' hyperthyroidism. Overall study results and limits: Most expanded clonotypes in thyroid above 0.001 frequency also showed up in blood.

This clonotype occurred many times. The antigen is not known. As diagnostic evidence, clinical symptoms, serum thyroxine, TRAb, thyroid ultrasound and orbital computed tomography were relied upon. Amplified TCR beta CDR3 regions were obtained using RNA transcripts as template. First-round RT-PCR relied on HTBI primers, and a second-round multiplex PCR came next. One entry per CDR3 protein results from TCRdb running MiXCR on the multiplex PCR reads. The sample lists about 220,000 distinct CDR3 sequences; 20% to 25% were seen once. This CDR3 has 16 amino acids. Trimming cost V 5 bases and J 2 bases; bases outside gene matches: 6. The germline CDR1 and CDR2 sequences are SGHAT and FQNNGV.

The receptor was derived from a woman in her forties or fifties with Graves' ophthalmopathy. The sequencing input was peripheral blood. V gene TRBV11-2 combines with J gene TRBJ2-5; 12 bases are a match to TRBD2. The CDR3 is CASSARTSGIQETQYF. CDR3 nucleotide sequence: TGTGCCAGCAGCGCCAGGACTAGCGGGATTCAAGAGACCCAGTACTTC.